This paragraph covers one TCR beta chain sequence. TCRdb's table, derived via immunoSEQ multiplex PCR, lists solely in-frame clones and lacks some. The sample has more than 95,000 clones, approximately 80% seen once. These data come from a study of blood T cell repertoires in COVID-19. Across the whole study: The cDNA or gDNA used as material had been derived from T cells, B-cell-depleted T cells, or PBMCs.

The length of the CDR3 is 17 residues. Trimming removed 0 bases at V and 1 base at J, with 14 bases between. From germline, CDR1 is SGDLS and CDR2 YYNGEE. The chain joins TRBV9 to TRBJ1-3; no firm D call. Sequenced sample: peripheral blood. The TCR sequence derives from a woman of 80 years or more with active or convalescent COVID-19. The CDR3 loop reads CASSVGGALRSGNTIYF. The CDR3 bases are TGTGCCAGCAGCGTAGGGGGAGCCCTCCGTTCTGGAAACACCATATATTTT.